This entry describes one T cell receptor (beta chain). This record belongs to a study of cytomegalovirus exposure and HLA in healthy donors. The CDR3 covers 16 residues. Looked up from germline, CDR1 is SGHTS and CDR2 is YDEGEE. V was trimmed by 0 bases and J by 0 bases, leaving 10 bases between them. The primer mix had 60 Vbeta and 13 Jbeta primers. Generated by immunoSEQ multiplex PCR, the TCRdb table keeps only in-frame clones and is missing some. There are 160,000 or so clones in the sample; about 75% occur only once, and around 2.6% lies in the top ten. This sequence was found in a female donor in good health and CMV-seronegative. The chain carries TRBV5-8 and TRBJ1-3; a possible D gene is TRBD1 (5 bases). Sequenced sample: PBMCs. The CDR3 DNA sequence: TGTGCCAGCAGCTTGGGGACAATGAACTCTGGAAACACCATATATTTT. Its translation is CASSLGTMNSGNTIYF. Using reference TRBV5-8 and TRBJ1-3 for the parts outside the CDR3, the full variable domain is EAGVTQSPTHLIKTRGQQATLRCSPISGHTSVYWYQQALGLGLQFLLWYDEGEERNRGNFPPRFSGRQFPNYSSELNVNALELEDSALYLCASSLGTMNSGNTIYFGEGSWLTVV.